This is a list of T cell receptor beta chains from one sample in a study of T cell repertoires in cytomegalovirus infection. MiXCR, run by TCRdb on the reads, gives a single entry per CDR3 protein. The profile shows approximately 500,000 distinct CDR3 sequences, 16% of them singletons. The specimen was CD8+ T cells from PBMCs. The receptors were gathered from a human donor in good health (CMV status not recorded). Some clones in this sample may be carry-over from other donors' samples. Both conserved end residues are part of each CDR3. The order of the fields is CDR3 protein, CDR3 DNA, D gene, clone size, J gene, V gene. The D gene is left open where the match is weak. Clone size is stated in some rows and not others, as once, few, many or a class when expanded.

CASSPGPVNIQYF TGTGCCAGCAGTCCAGGGCCGGTAAACATTCAGTACTTC NA many TRBJ2-4 TRBV12-3/TRBV12-4
CATGISNTEAFF TGTGCCACGGGGATCTCGAACACTGAAGCTTTCTTT NA many TRBJ1-1 TRBV10-3
CASSSSHRTSGYNEQFF TGTGCCAGCAGTTCCTCTCACCGGACTAGCGGGTACAATGAGCAGTTCTTC TRBD2 few TRBJ2-1 TRBV28
CASGLEGIQETQYF TGTGCCAGCGGCTTAGAAGGGATCCAAGAGACCCAGTACTTC NA NA TRBJ2-5 TRBV7-9
CASTTGESNQPQHF TGTGCCAGCACTACAGGGGAAAGCAATCAGCCCCAGCATTTT TRBD1 many TRBJ1-5 TRBV6-1
CASSHRDRGFSPLHF TGTGCCAGCAGTCACCGGGACAGGGGGTTTTCACCCCTCCACTTT TRBD1 NA TRBJ1-6 TRBV27
CASSLSLAAETQYF TGTGCCAGCAGTCTATCACTAGCGGCGGAGACCCAGTACTTC TRBD2 many TRBJ2-5 TRBV6-6
CASSTGVRTVAFF TGTGCCAGCAGCACAGGGGTTCGCACTGTAGCTTTCTTT TRBD1 NA TRBJ1-1 TRBV7-2
CSVEDWGGGDSGNTIYF TGCAGCGTTGAAGATTGGGGAGGGGGCGACTCTGGAAACACCATATATTTT TRBD1 NA TRBJ1-3 TRBV29-1
CAISPDRLNTEAFF TGTGCCATCAGCCCGGACAGGTTAAACACTGAAGCTTTCTTT TRBD1 NA TRBJ1-1 TRBV10-3
CASSQRDRAKNIQYF TGTGCCAGCAGTCAAAGGGACAGAGCCAAAAACATTCAGTACTTC TRBD1 many TRBJ2-4 TRBV6-6
CASSLGLGGGFDGYTF TGTGCCAGCAGCTTAGGGTTGGGTGGGGGTTTTGATGGCTACACCTTC NA many TRBJ1-2 TRBV7-8
CASSPSGLAGNHNEQFF TGTGCCAGCAGCCCCTCAGGACTAGCGGGAAATCACAATGAGCAGTTCTTC TRBD2 many TRBJ2-1 TRBV7-9
CSAYSRDRGPGELFF TGCAGTGCATACTCTCGGGACAGGGGGCCCGGGGAGCTGTTTTTT TRBD1 NA TRBJ2-2 TRBV20-1
CASSLKGFHGELFF TGTGCCAGCAGTTTAAAAGGTTTTCACGGGGAGCTGTTTTTT NA many TRBJ2-2 TRBV12-3/TRBV12-4
CASIQDSRTGGVGTEAFF TGCGCCAGCATCCAAGATTCCAGGACAGGGGGCGTAGGAACTGAAGCTTTCTTT TRBD1 NA TRBJ1-1 TRBV4-1
CAIAEPTGEMGEQYF TGTGCCATCGCAGAACCGACAGGAGAAATGGGCGAGCAGTACTTC NA many TRBJ2-7 TRBV7-8
CASSLRGYGGLSYNEQFF TGTGCCAGCAGTTTGAGGGGGTACGGCGGGCTCTCCTACAATGAGCAGTTCTTC NA few TRBJ2-1 TRBV28
CASSPDSGTEAFF TGTGCCAGCAGCCCCGACAGTGGGACTGAAGCTTTCTTT NA many TRBJ1-1 TRBV7-3
CASSPRASSYNEQFF TGTGCCAGCAGCCCGCGGGCGAGCTCCTACAATGAGCAGTTCTTC NA many TRBJ2-1 TRBV2
CASSLAPGASLIEAFF TGTGCCAGCAGCTTAGCGCCGGGAGCCTCACTCATTGAAGCTTTCTTT NA many TRBJ1-1 TRBV7-9
CASSSRSYGYTF TGTGCCAGCAGCTCCCGGAGCTATGGCTACACCTTC NA many TRBJ1-2 TRBV28